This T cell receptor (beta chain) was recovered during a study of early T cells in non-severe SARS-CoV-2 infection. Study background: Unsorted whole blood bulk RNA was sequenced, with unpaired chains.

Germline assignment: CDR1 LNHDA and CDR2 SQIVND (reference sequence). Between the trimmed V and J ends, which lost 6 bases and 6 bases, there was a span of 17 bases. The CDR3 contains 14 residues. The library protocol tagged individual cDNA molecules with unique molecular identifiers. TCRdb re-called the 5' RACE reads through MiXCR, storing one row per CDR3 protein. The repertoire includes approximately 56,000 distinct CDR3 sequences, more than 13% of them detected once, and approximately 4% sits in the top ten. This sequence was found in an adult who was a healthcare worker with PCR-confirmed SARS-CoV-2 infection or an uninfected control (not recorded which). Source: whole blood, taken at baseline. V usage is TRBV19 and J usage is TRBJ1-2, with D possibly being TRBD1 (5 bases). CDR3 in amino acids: CASSYDLGVDGYTF. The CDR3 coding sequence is TGTGCCAGTAGCTACGACCTGGGGGTAGATGGCTACACCTTC.